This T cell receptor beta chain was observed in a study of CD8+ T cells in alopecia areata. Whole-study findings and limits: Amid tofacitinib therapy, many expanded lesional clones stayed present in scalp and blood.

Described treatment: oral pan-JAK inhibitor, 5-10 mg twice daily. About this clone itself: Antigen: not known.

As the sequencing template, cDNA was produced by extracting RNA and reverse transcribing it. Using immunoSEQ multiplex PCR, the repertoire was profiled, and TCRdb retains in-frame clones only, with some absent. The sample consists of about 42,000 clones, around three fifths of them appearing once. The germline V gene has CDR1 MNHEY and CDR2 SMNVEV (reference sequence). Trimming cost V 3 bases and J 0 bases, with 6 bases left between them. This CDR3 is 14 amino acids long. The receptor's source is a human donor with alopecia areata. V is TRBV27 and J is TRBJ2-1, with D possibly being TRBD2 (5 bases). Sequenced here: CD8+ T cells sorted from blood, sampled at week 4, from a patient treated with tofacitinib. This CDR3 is CASSLDFSYNEQFF. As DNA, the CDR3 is TGTGCCAGCAGTTTGGACTTCTCCTACAATGAGCAGTTCTTC.